A single sample is the source of the 18 T cell receptor beta chains below, sequenced in a study of T cells in narcolepsy. Here immunoSEQ multiplex PCR was the method, and the copy in TCRdb shows in-frame clones only, minus some. The sample has approximately 35,000 clones; 81% are singletons. Sample: memory (CD45RA-) CD4+ T cells from blood. These TCRs come from a human donor in good health.

V gene TRBV5-6 combines with J gene TRBJ2-2; 12 bases line up with TRBD2. The CDR3 is 16 residues long. V trimming: 2 bases; J trimming: 2 bases; junction bases outside the gene matches: 1. Per the germline V gene, CDR1 is SGHDT and CDR2 is YYEEEE. CDR3 DNA sequence: TGTGCCAGCAGCTTCGGACTAGCGGGAAACACCGGGGAGCTGTTTTTT. As protein: CASSFGLAGNTGELFF.

This clone was seen a handful of times. The V gene is TRBV6-1, the J gene TRBJ2-7; D is undetermined. CDR1 and CDR2 (germline): MNHNS, SASEGT. This CDR3 spans 15 amino acids. V dropped 6 bases and J dropped 3 bases, with 18 bases sitting between them. The CDR3 reads CASSRGRSPLYEQYF. The CDR3 DNA sequence: TGTGCCAGCAGCCGTGGACGGTCCCCCCTCTACGAGCAGTACTTC.

This clone was seen a handful of times. The J gene is TRBJ2-1, the V gene TRBV9, with 9 nucleotides matching TRBD2. CDR1 and CDR2 (germline): SGDLS, YYNGEE. The J segment lost 8 bases and the V segment lost 0 bases, leaving 15 bases of the junction unmatched. This CDR3 region has 18 residues. CDR3 sequence: CASSVAQGGGRALDEQFF. CDR3 coding DNA: TGTGCCAGCAGCGTAGCCCAAGGGGGCGGGAGGGCCCTCGATGAGCAGTTCTTC.

This clone has just a few counts. The chain recombines TRBV6-5 with TRBJ1-5; D may be TRBD1 (5 bases). Germline V gene lookup returns CDR1 MNHEY and CDR2 SVGAGI. This CDR3 has 15 amino acids. V dropped 5 bases and J dropped 1 base, with 12 bases sitting between them. The CDR3, as DNA: TGTGCCAGCAGTCCGGGGGAGTTAAGCAATCAGCCCCAGCATTTT. Translated, it gives CASSPGELSNQPQHF.

This clone is medium-sized in the sample. The chain uses TRBV7-9 and TRBJ1-2; D gene ambiguous. Germline V gene lookup returns CDR1 SEHNR and CDR2 FQNEAQ (reference sequence). Trimming pared 4 bases from V and 1 base from J, leaving 1 base between. CDR3 length: 11 residues. The CDR3 protein is CASSYNYGYTF. CDR3 DNA sequence: TGTGCCAGCAGCTATAACTATGGCTACACCTTC. Complete variable domain (other parts from reference TRBV7-9 and TRBJ1-2): DTGVSQNPRHKITKRGQNVTFRCDPISEHNRLYWYRQTLGQGPEFLTYFQNEAQLEKSRLLSDRFSAERPKGSFSTLEIQRTEQGDSAMYLCASSYNYGYTFGSGTRLTVV.

The chain joins TRBV11-2 to TRBJ2-5; tentatively, D is TRBD1 (7 bases). CDR3 size: 15 residues. Germline V lookup: CDR1 SGHAT, CDR2 FQNNGV. V was trimmed by 1 base and J by 0 bases, leaving 9 bases between them. The CDR3 sequence: CASSLGGTDQETQYF. CDR3 bases: TGTGCCAGCAGCTTAGGCGGGACAGACCAAGAGACCCAGTACTTC. Variable domain in full (rest from reference TRBV11-2 and TRBJ2-5): EAGVAQSPRYKIIEKRQSVAFWCNPISGHATLYWYQQILGQGPKLLIQFQNNGVVDDSQLPKDRFSAERLKGVDSTLKIQPAKLEDSAVYLCASSLGGTDQETQYFGPGTRLLVL.

This clone was detected only once. The chain carries TRBV25-1 and TRBJ1-1; TRBD1 might be the D (6 bases). V was clipped by 6 bases and J by 4 bases, with 12 bases between them. The CDR3 loop spans 13 amino acids. Germline CDR1 is MGHDK and CDR2 is SYGVNS. CDR3 protein: CASRDGGATEAFF. The CDR3 DNA follows: TGTGCCAGCAGAGACGGGGGGGCCACTGAAGCTTTCTTT.

The CDR3 DNA reads as TGTGCCAGCAGTGGAGGGACTAGCGGGGGGCGCGCAGATACGCAGTATTTT. The encoded protein is CASSGGTSGGRADTQYF. The chain joins TRBV2 to TRBJ2-3, with 15 nucleotides matching TRBD2. CDR1 is SNHLY, CDR2 FYNNEI, per germline. Unmatched junction bases numbered 6, after V lost 4 bases and J lost 4 bases. The CDR3 runs to 17 residues.

This rearrangement joins TRBV6-5 to TRBJ1-2; 8 bases line up with TRBD1. The length of the CDR3 is 14 residues. Per the germline V gene, CDR1 is MNHEY and CDR2 is SVGAGI. Germline trimming cut 5 bases from V and 5 bases from J; bases unmatched to any gene: 7. DNA for the CDR3: TGTGCCAGCAGTCTCGGGACAGGAGCTTATGGCTACACCTTC. Amino acids: CASSLGTGAYGYTF.

V usage is TRBV19 and J usage is TRBJ2-7; 8 bases align to TRBD2. Germline CDR1 reads LNHDA; CDR2 reads SQIVND (reference sequence). V shed 5 bases and J 4 bases; nucleotides not matched to a gene: 13. This CDR3 comprises 16 residues. The CDR3 sequence is CASSQDSGATFYEQYF. The CDR3 region has the DNA TGTGCCAGTAGTCAAGATAGCGGGGCAACCTTTTACGAGCAGTACTTC. Full variable domain (remainder filled in from reference TRBV19 and TRBJ2-7): DGGITQSPKYLFRKEGQNVTLSCEQNLNHDAMYWYRQDPGQGLRLIYYSQIVNDFQKGDIAEGYSVSREKKESFPLTVTSAQKNPTAFYLCASSQDSGATFYEQYFGPGTRLTVT.

The gene calls are TRBV7-4 and TRBJ2-3; 9 bases are shared with TRBD2. Germline V gene data show CDR1 as SGHVT and CDR2 as SQSDAQ. V lost 3 bases and J lost 3; bases outside the gene matches: 4. The CDR3 covers 15 residues. The CDR3 loop is CASSLRLAETDTQYF. The CDR3, as DNA: TGTGCCAGCAGCTTGAGACTAGCGGAAACAGATACGCAGTATTTT.

CDR3 amino acids: CASSLLDTQYF. The DNA of the CDR3 is TGTGCCAGCAGCCTCCTGGATACGCAGTATTTT. The rearrangement uses TRBV7-9 and TRBJ2-3, with D uncertain. The length of the CDR3 is 11 residues. Trimming left V 5 bases short and J 6 bases short, with 6 bases between. CDR1 is SEHNR, CDR2 FQNEAQ, per germline (reference sequence).

The chain carries TRBV30 and TRBJ1-3; D gene uncertain. This CDR3 has 14 amino acids. Trimming shortened V by 0 bases and J by 2 bases, and 8 bases separated the two germline ends. Germline CDR1 is GTSNPN and CDR2 is SVGIG (reference sequence). In nucleotides, the CDR3 is TGTGCCTGGAGTGTCGGGGTAGCTGGAAACACCATATATTTT. Its translation: CAWSVGVAGNTIYF.

The rearrangement links TRBV5-1 to TRBJ2-7; TRBD1 matches 7 bases. Germline V gene data show CDR1 as SGHRS and CDR2 as YFSETQ. The CDR3 loop spans 13 amino acids. V lost 5 bases, J lost 4 bases, and 6 bases stayed unmatched. CDR3 sequence: CASSRGQMYEQYF. The CDR3 region has the DNA TGCGCCAGCAGTAGGGGACAGATGTACGAGCAGTACTTC.

J is TRBJ1-2 and V is TRBV11-2; the match to TRBD1 covers 7 bases. Germline values: CDR1 SGHAT, CDR2 FQNNGV. This CDR3 comprises 13 residues. V was clipped by 5 bases and J by 8 bases; unmatched bases: 8. The CDR3 region has the DNA TGTGCCAGCAGCCCGTCCAGGGGGGTGGGCTACACCTTC. Amino acids: CASSPSRGVGYTF.

This sequence joins TRBV18 and TRBJ1-4; 7 nucleotides agree with TRBD1. The CDR3 is made up of 15 amino acids. Germline CDR1 reads KGHSH; CDR2 reads LQKENI. V gave up 3 bases and J gave up 0 bases; unmatched junction bases: 1. The CDR3 nucleotides are TGTGCCAGCTCACCTACAGGGGCAACTAATGAAAAACTGTTTTTT. This translates into CASSPTGATNEKLFF. The entire variable domain, with the rest obtained from reference TRBV18 and TRBJ1-4, is as follows: NAGVMQNPRHLVRRRGQEARLRCSPMKGHSHVYWYRQLPEEGLKFMVYLQKENIIDESGMPKERFSAEFPKEGPSILRIQQVVRGDSAAYFCASSPTGATNEKLFFGSGTQLSVL.

This clone was seen only once. This chain uses TRBV25-1 with TRBJ1-6; no firm D call. In germline, CDR1 is MGHDK, CDR2 SYGVNS. V was shortened by 6 bases and J by 7 bases, with 13 bases between the two germline ends. CDR3 size: 14 residues. This CDR3 reads CASRKDSQNSPLHF. The CDR3 region has the DNA TGTGCCAGCAGAAAGGATTCCCAAAATTCACCCCTCCACTTT.

This chain connects TRBV4-1 to TRBJ2-5, with 7 bases lining up with TRBD2. This CDR3 comprises 16 residues. Germline lookup yields CDR1 MGHRA and CDR2 YSYEKL. J lost 1 base, V lost 1 base, and 6 bases had no gene match. The DNA for the CDR3 is TGCGCCAGCAGCCAAGTCGCGGCTAGCGGCCAAGAGACCCAGTACTTC. Its translation is CASSQVAASGQETQYF.